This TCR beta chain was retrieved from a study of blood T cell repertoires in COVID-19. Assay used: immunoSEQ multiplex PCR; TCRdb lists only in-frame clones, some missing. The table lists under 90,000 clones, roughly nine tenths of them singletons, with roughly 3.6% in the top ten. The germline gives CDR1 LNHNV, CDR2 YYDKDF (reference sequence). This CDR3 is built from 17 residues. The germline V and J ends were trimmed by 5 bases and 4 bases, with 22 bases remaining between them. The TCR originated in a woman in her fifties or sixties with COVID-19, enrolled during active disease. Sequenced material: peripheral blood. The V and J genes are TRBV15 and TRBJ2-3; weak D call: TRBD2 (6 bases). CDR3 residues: CATSPRYGGAAPDTQYF. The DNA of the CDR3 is TGTGCCACCAGCCCACGCTACGGGGGTGCGGCCCCAGATACGCAGTATTTT.